This TCR beta chain was sequenced in a study of shared clonotypes between healthy human individuals. General study points: With a few donors compared, around 5% of naive CD4 clonotypes were shared. Though the depth was large, rarefaction showed that sorted-subset sequencing was incomplete.

A remark on this clone: What it recognizes is unknown.

Study donors comprised healthy, HIV-negative adults devoid of recent acute infection or vaccination. The donors, all of them Caucasian adults, lived in Nashville, Tennessee. Sequenced by immunoSEQ multiplex PCR; TCRdb stores in-frame clones only, minus some. Altogether approximately 2.5 million clones are present, over 85% being singletons, with the ten largest covering over 0.12%. Sequencing used naive CD4+ T cells sorted from blood. Subset specified: CD45RA+ positively selected. This clonotype was obtained from a man between 18 and 35 years old in good health.

CDR3 in DNA: TGTGCCAGCAGTGAATTACAGGCCTCCTACAATGAGCAGTTCTTC. This encodes CASSELQASYNEQFF. J is TRBJ2-1 and V is TRBV2; maybe TRBD1 (5 bases). V lost 2 bases and J lost 0, with 8 bases in between. The CDR3 has 15 residues. Germline V lookup: CDR1 SNHLY, CDR2 FYNNEI.